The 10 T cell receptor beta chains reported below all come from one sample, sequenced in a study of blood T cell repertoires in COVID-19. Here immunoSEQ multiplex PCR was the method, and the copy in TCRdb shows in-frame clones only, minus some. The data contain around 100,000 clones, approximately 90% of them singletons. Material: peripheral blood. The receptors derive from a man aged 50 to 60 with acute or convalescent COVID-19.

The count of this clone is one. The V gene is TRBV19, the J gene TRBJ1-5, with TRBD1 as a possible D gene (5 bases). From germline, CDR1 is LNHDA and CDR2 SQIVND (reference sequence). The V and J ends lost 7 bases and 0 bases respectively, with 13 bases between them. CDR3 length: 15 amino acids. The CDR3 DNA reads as TGTGCCAGTACGTCCGGGGGGTATAGCAATCAGCCCCAGCATTTT. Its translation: CASTSGGYSNQPQHF. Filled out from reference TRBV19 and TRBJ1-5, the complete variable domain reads DGGITQSPKYLFRKEGQNVTLSCEQNLNHDAMYWYRQDPGQGLRLIYYSQIVNDFQKGDIAEGYSVSREKKESFPLTVTSAQKNPTAFYLCASTSGGYSNQPQHFGDGTRLSIL.

In nucleotides, the CDR3 is TGTGCCAGCAGCACTAGCGGGAGGGGGCAAGAGACCCAGTACTTC. It is translated as CASSTSGRGQETQYF. V gene TRBV11-2 combines with J gene TRBJ2-5; TRBD2 matches at 13 bases. Germline V gives CDR1 SGHAT, CDR2 FQNNGV. The CDR3 runs 15 residues. V gave up 5 bases and J gave up 2 bases; unmatched junction bases: 2.

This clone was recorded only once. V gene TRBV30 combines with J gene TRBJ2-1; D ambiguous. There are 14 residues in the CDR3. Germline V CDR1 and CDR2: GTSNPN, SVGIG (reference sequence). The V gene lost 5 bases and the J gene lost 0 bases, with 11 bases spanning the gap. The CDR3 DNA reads TGTGCCTGGGGTCCGGAGATCTCCTACAATGAGCAGTTCTTC. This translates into CAWGPEISYNEQFF.

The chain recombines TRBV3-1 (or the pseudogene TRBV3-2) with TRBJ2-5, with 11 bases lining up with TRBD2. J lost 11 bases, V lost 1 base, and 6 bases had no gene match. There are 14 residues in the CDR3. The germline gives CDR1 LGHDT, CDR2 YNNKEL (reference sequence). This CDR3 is CASSQVRLAGGQYF. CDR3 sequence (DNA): TGTGCCAGCAGCCAAGTACGGCTAGCGGGGGGACAGTACTTC.

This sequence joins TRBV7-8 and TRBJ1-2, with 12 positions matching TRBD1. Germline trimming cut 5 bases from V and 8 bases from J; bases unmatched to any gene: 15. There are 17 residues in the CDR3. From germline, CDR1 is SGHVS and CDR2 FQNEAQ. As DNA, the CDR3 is TGTGCCAGCAGCCCTCCGGGACAGGGGGCTCTGAGGAGGGGCTACACCTTC. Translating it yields CASSPPGQGALRRGYTF.

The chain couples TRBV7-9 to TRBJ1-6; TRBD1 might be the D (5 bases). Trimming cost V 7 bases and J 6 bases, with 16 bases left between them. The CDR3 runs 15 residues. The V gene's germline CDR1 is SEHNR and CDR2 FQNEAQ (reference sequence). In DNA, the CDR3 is TGTGCCAGCAAGCCCGCAGGGTCGATTAATTCACCCCTCCACTTT. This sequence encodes CASKPAGSINSPLHF.

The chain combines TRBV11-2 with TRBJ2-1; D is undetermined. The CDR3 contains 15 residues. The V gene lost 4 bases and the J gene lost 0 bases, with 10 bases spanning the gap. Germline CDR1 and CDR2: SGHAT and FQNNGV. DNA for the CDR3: TGTGCCAGCAGCTGGGTGCGAGGCTCCTACAATGAGCAGTTCTTC. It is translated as CASSWVRGSYNEQFF.

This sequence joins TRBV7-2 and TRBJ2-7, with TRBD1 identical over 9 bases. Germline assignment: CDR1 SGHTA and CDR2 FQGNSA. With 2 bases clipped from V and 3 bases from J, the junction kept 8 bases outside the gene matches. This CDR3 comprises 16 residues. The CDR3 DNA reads TGTGCCAGCAGCTTACAGACAGGGACAGGGCTCTACGAGCAGTACTTC. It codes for CASSLQTGTGLYEQYF.

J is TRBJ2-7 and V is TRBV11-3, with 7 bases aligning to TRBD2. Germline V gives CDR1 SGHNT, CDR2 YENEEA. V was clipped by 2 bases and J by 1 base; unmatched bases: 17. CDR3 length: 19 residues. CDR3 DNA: TGTGCCAGCAGCTTAACTCTAGCGGATAACCGGAGGGCTTCCTACGAGCAGTACTTC. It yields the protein CASSLTLADNRRASYEQYF.

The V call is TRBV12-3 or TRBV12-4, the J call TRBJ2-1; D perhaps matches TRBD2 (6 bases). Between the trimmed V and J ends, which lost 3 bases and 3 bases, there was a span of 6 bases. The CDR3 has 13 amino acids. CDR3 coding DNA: TGTGCCAGCAGTTTCGGGGGCTACAATGAGCAGTTCTTC. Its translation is CASSFGGYNEQFF.